This T cell receptor beta chain came from a study of vaccination effects on CD4 cells after COVID-19. General study results and limits: Marked clonal contraction was seen in infection- and vaccine-induced clones late after vaccination.

Using immunoSEQ multiplex PCR, the repertoire was profiled, and TCRdb retains in-frame clones only, with some absent. The sample lists about 24,000 clones; roughly 73% were seen once. CDR1 and CDR2 (germline): MNHEY, SVGEGT. The trim removed 3 bases at V and 10 bases at J, leaving 7 bases unmatched. The CDR3 runs 15 residues. This clone came up a few times. Antigen: not known. Antigen-specific CD4+ T cells were first expanded with viral peptide pools by the ViraFEST assay and only then sequenced. When about ten days of culture had elapsed, CD4+ T cells were isolated. Participants got two doses of BNT162b2 or mRNA-1273 vaccine. At days 3 and 7, half of the medium was exchanged for IL-2 medium.

This rearrangement joins TRBV6-2 or TRBV6-3 to TRBJ2-1; TRBD2 aligns across 12 bases. This clonotype was obtained from a human donor who received a COVID-19 vaccine. The source material was CD4+ T cells from PBMCs cultured with HCoV-NL63 spike peptides, sampled after COVID-19 vaccination. The CDR3 reads CASSYRTSGADEQFF. In nucleotides, the CDR3 is TGTGCCAGCAGTTATCGGACTAGCGGGGCGGACGAGCAGTTCTTC.